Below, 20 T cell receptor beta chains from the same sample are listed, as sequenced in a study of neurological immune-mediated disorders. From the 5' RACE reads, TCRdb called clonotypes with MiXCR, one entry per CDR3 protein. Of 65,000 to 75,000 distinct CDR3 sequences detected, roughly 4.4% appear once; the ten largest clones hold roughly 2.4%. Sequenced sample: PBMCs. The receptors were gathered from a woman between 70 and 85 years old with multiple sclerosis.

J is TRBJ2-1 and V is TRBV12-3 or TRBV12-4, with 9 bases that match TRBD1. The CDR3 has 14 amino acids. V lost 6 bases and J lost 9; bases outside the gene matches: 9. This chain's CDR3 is CASSSQQGAGEQFF. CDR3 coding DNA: TGTGCCAGCAGCTCACAACAGGGGGCGGGTGAGCAGTTCTTC.

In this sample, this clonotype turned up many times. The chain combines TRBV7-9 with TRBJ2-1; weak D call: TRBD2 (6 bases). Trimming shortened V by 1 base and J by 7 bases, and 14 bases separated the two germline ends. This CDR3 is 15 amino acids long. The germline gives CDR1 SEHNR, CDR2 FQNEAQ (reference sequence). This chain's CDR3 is CASSLGGFGGNEQFF. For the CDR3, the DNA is TGTGCCAGCAGCTTAGGGGGTTTTGGAGGGAATGAGCAGTTCTTC.

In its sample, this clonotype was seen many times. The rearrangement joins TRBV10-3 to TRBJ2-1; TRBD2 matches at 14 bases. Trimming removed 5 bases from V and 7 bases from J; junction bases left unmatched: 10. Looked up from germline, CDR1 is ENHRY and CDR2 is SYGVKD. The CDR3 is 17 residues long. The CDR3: CAISQGAGTSGRNEQFF. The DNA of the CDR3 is TGTGCCATCAGTCAGGGGGCCGGGACTAGCGGGAGAAATGAGCAGTTCTTC.

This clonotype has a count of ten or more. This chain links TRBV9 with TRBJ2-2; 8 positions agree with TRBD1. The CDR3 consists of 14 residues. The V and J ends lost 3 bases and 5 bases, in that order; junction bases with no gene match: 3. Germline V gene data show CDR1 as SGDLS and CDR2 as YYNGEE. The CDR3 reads CASSENRGTGELFF. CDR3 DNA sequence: TGTGCCAGCAGCGAGAACAGGGGGACCGGGGAGCTGTTTTTT.

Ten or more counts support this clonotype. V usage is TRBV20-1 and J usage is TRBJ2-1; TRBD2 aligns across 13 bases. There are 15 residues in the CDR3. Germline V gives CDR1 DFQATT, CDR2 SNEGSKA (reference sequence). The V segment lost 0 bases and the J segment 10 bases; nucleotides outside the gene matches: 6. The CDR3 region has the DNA TGCAGTGCTAGAGAGGGGACTAGCGGGATTAAAGAGCAGTTCTTC. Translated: CSAREGTSGIKEQFF.

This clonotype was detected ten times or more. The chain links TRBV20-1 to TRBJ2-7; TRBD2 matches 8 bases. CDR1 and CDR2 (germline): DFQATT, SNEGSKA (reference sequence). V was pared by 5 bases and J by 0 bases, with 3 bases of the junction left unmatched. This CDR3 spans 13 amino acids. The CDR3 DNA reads TGCAGTGCTCCCGGGACTAGCTCCTACGAGCAGTACTTC. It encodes CSAPGTSSYEQYF.

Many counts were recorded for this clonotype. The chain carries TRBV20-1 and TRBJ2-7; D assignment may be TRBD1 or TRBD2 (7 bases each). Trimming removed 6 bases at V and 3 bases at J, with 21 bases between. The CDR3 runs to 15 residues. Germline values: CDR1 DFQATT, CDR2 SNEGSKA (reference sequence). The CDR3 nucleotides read TGCAGTGCCGCGGGCAGGGGGGGGTCTGGCTACGAGCAGTACTTC. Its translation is CSAAGRGGSGYEQYF.

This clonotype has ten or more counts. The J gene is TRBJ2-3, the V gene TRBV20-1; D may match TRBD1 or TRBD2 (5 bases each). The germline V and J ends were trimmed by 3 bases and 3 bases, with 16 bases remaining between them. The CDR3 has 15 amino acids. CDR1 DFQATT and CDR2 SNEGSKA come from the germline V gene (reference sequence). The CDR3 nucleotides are TGCAGTGCTAGGGGACCCCCCGGGAATACAGATACGCAGTATTTT. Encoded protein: CSARGPPGNTDTQYF.

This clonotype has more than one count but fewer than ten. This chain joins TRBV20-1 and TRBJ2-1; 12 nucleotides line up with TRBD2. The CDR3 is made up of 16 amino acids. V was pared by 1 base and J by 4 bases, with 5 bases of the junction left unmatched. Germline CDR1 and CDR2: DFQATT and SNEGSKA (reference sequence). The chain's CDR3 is CSARGTSGKVYNEQFF. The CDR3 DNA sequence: TGCAGTGCTAGAGGGACTAGCGGGAAAGTGTACAATGAGCAGTTCTTC.

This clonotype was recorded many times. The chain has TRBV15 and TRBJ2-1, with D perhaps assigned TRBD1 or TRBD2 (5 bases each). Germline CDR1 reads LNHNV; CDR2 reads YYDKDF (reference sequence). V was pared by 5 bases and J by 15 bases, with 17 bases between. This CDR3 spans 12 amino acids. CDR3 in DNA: TGTGCCACCAGCCCCGAGGGACCAAGGATGTTCTTC. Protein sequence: CATSPEGPRMFF.

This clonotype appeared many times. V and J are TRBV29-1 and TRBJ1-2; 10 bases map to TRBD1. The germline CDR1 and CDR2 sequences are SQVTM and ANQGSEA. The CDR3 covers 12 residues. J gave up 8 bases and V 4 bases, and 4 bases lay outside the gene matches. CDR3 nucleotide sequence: TGCAGCGTTGCCGGGACAGGGGAGGGCTACACCTTC. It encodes CSVAGTGEGYTF.

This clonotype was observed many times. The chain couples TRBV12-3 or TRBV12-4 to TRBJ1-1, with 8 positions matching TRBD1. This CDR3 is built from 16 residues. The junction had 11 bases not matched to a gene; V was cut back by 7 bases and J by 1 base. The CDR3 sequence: CASKKFDRGRNTEAFF. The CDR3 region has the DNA TGTGCCAGCAAAAAATTTGACAGGGGCAGGAACACTGAAGCTTTCTTT.

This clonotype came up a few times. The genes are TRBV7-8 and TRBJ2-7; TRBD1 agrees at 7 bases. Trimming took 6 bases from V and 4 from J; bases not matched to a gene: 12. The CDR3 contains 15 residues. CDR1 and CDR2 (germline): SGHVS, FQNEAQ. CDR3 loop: CASSWTNRGTYEQYF. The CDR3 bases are TGTGCCAGCAGTTGGACGAACAGGGGAACTTACGAGCAGTACTTC.

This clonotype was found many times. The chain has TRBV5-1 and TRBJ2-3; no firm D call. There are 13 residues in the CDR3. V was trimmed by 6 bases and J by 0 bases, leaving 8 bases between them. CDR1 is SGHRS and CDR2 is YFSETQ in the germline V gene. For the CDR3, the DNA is TGCGCCAGCAACGACATCAGCACAGATACGCAGTATTTT. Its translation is CASNDISTDTQYF.

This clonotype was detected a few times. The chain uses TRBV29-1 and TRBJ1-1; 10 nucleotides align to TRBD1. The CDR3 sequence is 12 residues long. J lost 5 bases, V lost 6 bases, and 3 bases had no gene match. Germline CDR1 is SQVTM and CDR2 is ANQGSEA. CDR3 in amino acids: CSVRQGATEAFF. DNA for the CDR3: TGCAGCGTGCGACAGGGGGCAACTGAAGCTTTCTTT.

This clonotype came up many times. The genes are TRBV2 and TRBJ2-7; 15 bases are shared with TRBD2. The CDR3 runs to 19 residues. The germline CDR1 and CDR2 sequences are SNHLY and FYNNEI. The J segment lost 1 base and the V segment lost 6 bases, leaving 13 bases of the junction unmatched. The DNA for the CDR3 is TGTGCCAGCAGCCTCCGGGGACTAGCGGGAGGCTCCCTATCCTACGAGCAGTACTTC. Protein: CASSLRGLAGGSLSYEQYF.

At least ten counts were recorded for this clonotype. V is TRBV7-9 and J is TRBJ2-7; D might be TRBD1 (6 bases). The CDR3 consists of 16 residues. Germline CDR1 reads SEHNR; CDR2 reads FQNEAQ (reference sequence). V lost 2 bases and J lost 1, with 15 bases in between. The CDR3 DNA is TGTGCCAGCAGCTTACAGGGGATTTTCAAGTCCTACGAGCAGTACTTC. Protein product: CASSLQGIFKSYEQYF.

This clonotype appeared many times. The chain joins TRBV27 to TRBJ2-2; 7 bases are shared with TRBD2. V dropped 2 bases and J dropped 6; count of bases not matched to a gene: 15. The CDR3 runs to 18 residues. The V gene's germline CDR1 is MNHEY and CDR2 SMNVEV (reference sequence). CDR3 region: CASSLRGLVISSAGELFF. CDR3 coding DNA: TGTGCCAGCAGTTTACGTGGACTAGTAATCTCTTCCGCCGGGGAGCTGTTTTTT.

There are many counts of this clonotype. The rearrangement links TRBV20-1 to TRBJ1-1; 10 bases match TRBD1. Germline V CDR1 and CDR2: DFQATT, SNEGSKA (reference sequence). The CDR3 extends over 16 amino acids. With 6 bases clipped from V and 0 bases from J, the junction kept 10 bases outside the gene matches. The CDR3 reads CSANDRGQFLNTEAFF. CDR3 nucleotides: TGCAGTGCAAATGACAGGGGGCAGTTTCTGAACACTGAAGCTTTCTTT.

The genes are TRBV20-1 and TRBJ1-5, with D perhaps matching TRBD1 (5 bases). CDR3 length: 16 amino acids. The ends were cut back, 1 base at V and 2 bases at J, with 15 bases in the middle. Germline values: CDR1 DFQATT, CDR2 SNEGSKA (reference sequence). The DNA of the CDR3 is TGCAGTGCTAGAGTCGGGGGGGAAAGGGGCAATCAGCCCCAGCATTTT. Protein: CSARVGGERGNQPQHF.